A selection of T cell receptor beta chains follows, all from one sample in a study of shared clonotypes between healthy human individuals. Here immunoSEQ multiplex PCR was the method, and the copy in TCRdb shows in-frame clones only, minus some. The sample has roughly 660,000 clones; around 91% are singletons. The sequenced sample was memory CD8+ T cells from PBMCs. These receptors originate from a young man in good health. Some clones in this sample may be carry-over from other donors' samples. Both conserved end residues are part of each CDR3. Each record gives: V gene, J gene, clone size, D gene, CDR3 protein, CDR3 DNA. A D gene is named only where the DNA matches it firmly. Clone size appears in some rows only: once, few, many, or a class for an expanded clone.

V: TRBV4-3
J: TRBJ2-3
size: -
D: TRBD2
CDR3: CASSQDGLTSGRTDTQYF
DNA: TGCGCCAGCAGCCAAGATGGGCTCACTAGCGGGAGAACGGATACGCAGTATTTT

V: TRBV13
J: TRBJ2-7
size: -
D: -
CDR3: CASSIRGGEQYF
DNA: TGTGCCAGCAGCATAAGGGGAGGCGAGCAGTACTTC

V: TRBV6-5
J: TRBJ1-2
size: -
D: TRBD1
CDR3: CASSFGDSFGYTF
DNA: TGTGCCAGCAGTTTTGGGGACAGCTTTGGCTACACCTTC

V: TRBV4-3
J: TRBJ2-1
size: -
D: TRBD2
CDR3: CASSQASLLAGVDEQFF
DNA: TGCGCCAGCAGCCAAGCCTCGCTGCTAGCGGGAGTGGATGAGCAGTTCTTC

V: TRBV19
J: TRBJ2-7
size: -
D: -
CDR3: CASSPGQNGVEQYF
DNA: TGTGCCAGTAGCCCCGGACAGAATGGGGTCGAGCAGTACTTC

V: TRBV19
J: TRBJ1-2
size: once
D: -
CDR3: CASTPSQTVNYGYTF
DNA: TGTGCCAGTACCCCCTCCCAGACCGTTAACTATGGCTACACCTTC

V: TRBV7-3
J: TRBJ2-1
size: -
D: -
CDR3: CASSLSHSESKFNEQFF
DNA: TGTGCCAGCAGCTTAAGCCATAGTGAGTCGAAATTCAATGAGCAGTTCTTC

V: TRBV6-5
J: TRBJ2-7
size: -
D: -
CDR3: CASSYSIWVRDEQYF
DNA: TGTGCCAGCAGTTACTCGATCTGGGTTAGGGACGAGCAGTACTTC

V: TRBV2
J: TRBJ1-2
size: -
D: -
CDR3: CASSEFWPYGYTF
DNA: TGTGCCAGCAGTGAATTTTGGCCCTATGGCTACACCTTC

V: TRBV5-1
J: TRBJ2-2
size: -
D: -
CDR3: CASSLSGGELFF
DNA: TGCGCCAGCAGCTTGTCTGGCGGGGAGCTGTTTTTT

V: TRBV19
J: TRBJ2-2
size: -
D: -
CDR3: CASSIGGLTGELFF
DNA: TGTGCCAGTAGTATTGGGGGTTTGACCGGGGAGCTGTTTTTT

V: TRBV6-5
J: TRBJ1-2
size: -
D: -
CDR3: CASRPTGVYGYTF
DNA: TGTGCCAGCAGACCGACAGGAGTTTATGGCTACACCTTC

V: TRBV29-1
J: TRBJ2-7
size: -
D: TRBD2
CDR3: CSVVGLAVYEQYF
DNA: TGCAGCGTTGTCGGGCTAGCGGTATACGAGCAGTACTTC

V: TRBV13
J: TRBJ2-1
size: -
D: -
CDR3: CASSGTGTLFPNEQFF
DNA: TGTGCCAGCAGCGGCACCGGGACGCTTTTCCCCAATGAGCAGTTCTTC

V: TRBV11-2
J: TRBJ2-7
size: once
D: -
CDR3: CASSFVGNAYEQYF
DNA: TGTGCCAGCAGCTTCGTAGGGAACGCCTACGAGCAGTACTTC

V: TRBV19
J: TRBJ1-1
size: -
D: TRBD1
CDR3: CASYQGGTEAFF
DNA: TGTGCCAGTTATCAGGGGGGCACTGAAGCTTTCTTT

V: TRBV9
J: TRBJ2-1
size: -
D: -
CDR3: CASSTYNEQFF
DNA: TGTGCCAGCAGCACATACAATGAGCAGTTCTTC

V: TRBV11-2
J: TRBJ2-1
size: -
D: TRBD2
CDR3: CASSFQLLAGNEQFF
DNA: TGTGCCAGCAGCTTTCAGTTACTAGCGGGCAATGAGCAGTTCTTC

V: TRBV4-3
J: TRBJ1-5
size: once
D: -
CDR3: CASSPGWGQIQPQHF
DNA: TGCGCCAGCAGCCCCGGTTGGGGACAAATTCAGCCCCAGCATTTT

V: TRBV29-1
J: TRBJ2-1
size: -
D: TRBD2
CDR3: CSVDVSSGRNEQFF
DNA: TGCAGCGTTGATGTGTCTAGCGGGAGGAATGAGCAGTTCTTC

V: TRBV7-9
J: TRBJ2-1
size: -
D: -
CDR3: CASSSHRQEGGGGEQFF
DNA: TGTGCCAGCAGCTCACACCGCCAGGAGGGTGGGGGAGGTGAGCAGTTCTTC

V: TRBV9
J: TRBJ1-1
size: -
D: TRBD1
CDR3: CASGQGASNTEAFF
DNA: TGTGCCAGCGGACAGGGGGCTTCGAACACTGAAGCTTTCTTT

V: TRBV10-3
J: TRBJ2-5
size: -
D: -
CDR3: CAIGPGEETQYF
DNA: TGTGCCATCGGGCCGGGAGAAGAGACCCAGTACTTC

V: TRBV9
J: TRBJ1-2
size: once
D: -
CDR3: CASSVEVGGADGYTF
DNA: TGTGCCAGCAGCGTAGAGGTGGGCGGGGCAGATGGCTACACCTTC

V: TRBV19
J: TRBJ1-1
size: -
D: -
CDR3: CASGRPEAFF
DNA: TGTGCCAGTGGTCGGCCGGAAGCTTTCTTT

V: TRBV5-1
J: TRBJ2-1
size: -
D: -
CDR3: CASSQEMVSEYNEQFF
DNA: TGCGCCAGCAGCCAAGAGATGGTCAGCGAGTACAATGAGCAGTTCTTC

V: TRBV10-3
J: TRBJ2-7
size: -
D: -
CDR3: CAISEWGKGAYEQYF
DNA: TGTGCCATCAGTGAGTGGGGAAAGGGGGCCTACGAGCAGTACTTC

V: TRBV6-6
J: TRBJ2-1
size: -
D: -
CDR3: CASSLWGYNEQFF
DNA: TGTGCCAGCAGTTTGTGGGGCTACAATGAGCAGTTCTTC

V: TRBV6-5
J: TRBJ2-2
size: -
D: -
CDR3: CASSYQHTGELFF
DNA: TGTGCCAGCAGTTACCAGCACACCGGGGAGCTGTTTTTT

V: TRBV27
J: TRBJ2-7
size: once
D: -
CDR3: CASSPLLGGLRYEQYF
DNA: TGTGCCAGCAGTCCCCTCCTGGGCGGACTCCGCTACGAGCAGTACTTC

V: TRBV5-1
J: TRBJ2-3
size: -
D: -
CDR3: CASSLNSVKRTDTQYF
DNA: TGCGCCAGCAGCTTGAATAGCGTAAAAAGGACAGATACGCAGTATTTT

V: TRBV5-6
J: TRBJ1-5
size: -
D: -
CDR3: CASSLGVSRAQPQHF
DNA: TGTGCCAGCAGCTTGGGGGTTTCCAGGGCTCAGCCCCAGCATTTT

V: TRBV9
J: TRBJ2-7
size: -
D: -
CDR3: CASSVLPFYEQYF
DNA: TGTGCCAGCAGCGTCCTACCTTTCTACGAGCAGTACTTC

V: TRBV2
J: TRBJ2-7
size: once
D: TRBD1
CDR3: CAMGDRGDAEQYF
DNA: TGTGCCATGGGGGACAGGGGAGATGCCGAGCAGTACTTC

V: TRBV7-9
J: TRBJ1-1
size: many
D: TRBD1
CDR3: CASHRGGNTEAFF
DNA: TGTGCCAGCCACAGGGGCGGGAACACTGAAGCTTTCTTT

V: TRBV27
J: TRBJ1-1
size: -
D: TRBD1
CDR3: CASSKGDSGQGGTEAFF
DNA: TGTGCCAGCAGTAAAGGAGACTCAGGACAGGGCGGCACTGAAGCTTTCTTT

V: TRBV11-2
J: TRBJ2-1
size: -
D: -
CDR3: CASSLNPGGYYNEQFF
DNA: TGTGCCAGCAGCCTAAACCCAGGGGGGTACTACAATGAGCAGTTCTTC

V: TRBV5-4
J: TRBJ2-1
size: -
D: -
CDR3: CACLDSYNEQFF
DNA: TGTGCCTGCCTAGATTCCTACAATGAGCAGTTCTTC

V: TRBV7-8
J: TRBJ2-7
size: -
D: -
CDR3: CASSLNRNEQYF
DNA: TGTGCCAGCAGCTTAAATAGGAACGAGCAGTACTTC

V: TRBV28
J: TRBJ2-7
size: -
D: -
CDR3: CASSLLGTLTYEQYF
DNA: TGTGCCAGCAGTTTATTGGGGACACTAACCTACGAGCAGTACTTC

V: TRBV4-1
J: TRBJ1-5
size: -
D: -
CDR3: CASSQDRGGGNQPQHF
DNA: TGCGCCAGCAGCCAAGATCGAGGGGGTGGCAATCAGCCCCAGCATTTT

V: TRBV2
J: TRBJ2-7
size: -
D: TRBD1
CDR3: CASSQGQGYEQYF
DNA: TGTGCCAGCAGCCAGGGACAGGGCTACGAGCAGTACTTC

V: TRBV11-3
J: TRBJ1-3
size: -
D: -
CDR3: CASNEQRKAGNTIYF
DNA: TGTGCCAGCAACGAACAGAGGAAGGCCGGAAACACCATATATTTT

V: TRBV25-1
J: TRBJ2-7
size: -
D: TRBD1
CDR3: CASSESRGRGYEQYF
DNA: TGTGCCAGCAGTGAATCGAGGGGGCGAGGGTACGAGCAGTACTTC

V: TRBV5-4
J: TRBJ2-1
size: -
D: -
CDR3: CASSLWQSSYNEQFF
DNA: TGTGCCAGCAGCTTGTGGCAGTCCTCCTACAATGAGCAGTTCTTC